This TCR beta chain appears in the sequencing data of a study of T cells after yellow fever vaccination (dated by TCRdb to between 2019 and 2020). Some background on the complete study: Libraries from fractions with low cell numbers were prepared with the SMART-Seq v4 Ultra Low Input RNA kit. Two healthy male donors, one aged 18 to 29 and one aged 30 to 40 years, made up the cohort. Blood samples were taken at several timepoints before and after primary and secondary immunization, and bulk PBMC replicates and cell subsets were isolated. To follow T-cell clones before and after both primary and booster YFV17D yellow fever vaccination, bulk TCR alpha and beta repertoires underwent longitudinal sequencing.

TCR cDNA was synthesized by 5'RACE template switching, through which a universal primer site and unique molecular identifiers were introduced. Priming of cDNA synthesis was performed from both the TCR alpha and TCR beta constant segments. Libraries were amplified in two PCR steps, with sample barcodes and sequencing adapters added in the second step. Sequencing of libraries was done on Illumina HiSeq 2500 (2x100 bp) or NovaSeq (2x150 bp). The original pipeline was this. MIGEC handled demultiplexing of reads and collapsing into UMI consensus sequences, while MiXCR performed V(D)J alignment. Clonotypes responding to the vaccine were identified with edgeR on replicate PBMC samples, with the criteria of FDR below 0.01 and a log2 fold change above 5 up to day 15. Each bulk clonotype was labeled CD4 or CD8 based on which sequenced repertoire, CD4 or CD8, contained the clonotype at higher abundance. The public reads were reprocessed in TCRdb via fastp at Q25 and MiXCR, keeping in-frame beta chains. Rows with a matching CDR3 protein are joined into one entry that keeps the most common DNA and genes. The V and J calls reflect TCRdb's pipeline rather than the authors' work. This sample comprises 400,000 to 650,000 distinct CDR3 sequences, 20% to 25% of them detected only once. The ten largest clones capture less than 20% of the sample.

This clonotype appeared a few times. The antigen it recognizes is unknown. No much larger clone is present one base from it, and per-base qualities are unavailable. Overall results and qualifications from the work: After the booster, most of the clones that had expanded following primary vaccination were detected again (around 95% of CD4 and around 90% of CD8), which suggests that memory was broadly maintained. The secondary T-cell response was found to be weaker but faster than the primary response, with a peak reached on day 5 rather than on day 15. Because the study included only a couple of donors, the extent to which the findings can be generalized is limited. A small share of clonotypes was detected in both CD4 and CD8 compartments, with the overlap likely arising from convergent recombination. Computational filtering was required because FACS-sorted repertoires could contain abundant contaminating clonotypes from the bulk population.

The sample's treatment or condition label is to be understood as: live attenuated yellow fever vaccine strain. Two biological replicates of bulk PBMCs were collected at each blood-draw timepoint. A standard Ficoll-Paque protocol was used to isolate PBMCs from peripheral blood. RNA was extracted with TriZol from bulk PBMCs, CD4 and CD8 fractions, and dextramer-positive and dextramer-negative fractions. Including cysteine and phenylalanine, the CDR3 has 16 amino acids. Here the CDR3 DNA is all that survives: 48 bases in frame from base 1. Sequences DFQATT (CDR1) and SNEGSKA (CDR2) are obtained from the germline V gene (reference sequence). The junction shows trimming of 0 bases on V and 3 bases on J, and the gene matches do not reach 9 bases of it.

The source is a man between 18 and 35 years old who received the YFV17D yellow fever vaccine. The chain couples TRBV20-1 to TRBJ2-7, with 9 bases in between that match TRBD1. Material: PBMCs, obtained roughly 20 days after the first yellow fever vaccination. The CDR3 sequence is CSARELRTGVIYEQYF. The nucleotide sequence reads TGCAGTGCTAGAGAACTAAGGACAGGGGTAATCTACGAGCAGTACTTC.